The 13 T cell receptor beta chains in this list originate from one sample, sequenced in a study of blood T cells in healthy people across ages. Then a second PCR, running about 6 to 12 cycles, was carried out with a sample-barcoded 5' primer and a J-beta primer mix. In TCRdb, the 5' RACE reads were re-called with MiXCR into one record per CDR3 protein. The table lists 850,000 to 1,100,000 distinct CDR3 sequences, 30% to 40% of them singletons. Sequencing input: blood. The receptor source for this set is a man between 18 and 35 years old in good health.

This clonotype was detected ten times or more. The chain uses TRBV7-8 and TRBJ2-1, with 8 positions matching TRBD1. V shed 2 bases and J 9 bases; nucleotides not matched to a gene: 6. Germline lookup yields CDR1 SGHVS and CDR2 FQNEAQ. The CDR3 is 14 amino acids. The DNA of the CDR3 is TGTGCCAGCAGCTTATCGACAGGGGATACTGAGCAGTTCTTC. Translating it yields CASSLSTGDTEQFF.

This clonotype was counted many times. This chain joins TRBV11-2 and TRBJ2-7; D unresolved. Germline V gene sequence: CDR1 SGHAT, CDR2 FQNNGV. This CDR3 contains 16 residues. Trimming cost V 0 bases and J 4 bases, with 16 bases left between them. CDR3 in amino acids: CASSLERVSIGYEQYF. In DNA form, the CDR3 reads TGTGCCAGCAGCTTAGAAAGGGTTTCGATTGGATACGAGCAGTACTTC.

The rearrangement links TRBV7-8 to TRBJ2-7; tentative D call: TRBD2 (6 bases). Germline assignment: CDR1 SGHVS and CDR2 FQNEAQ. V was trimmed by 1 base and J by 1 base, leaving 11 bases between them. The CDR3 extends over 15 amino acids. The CDR3 DNA follows: TGTGCCAGCAGCTTAGATGAGGGAGGATCCTACGAGCAGTACTTC. Protein: CASSLDEGGSYEQYF.

This clonotype was picked up a small number of times. This rearrangement joins TRBV4-3 to TRBJ2-7; TRBD2 aligns across 8 bases. Looked up from germline, CDR1 is LGHNA and CDR2 is YSLEER. J gave up 8 bases and V 0 bases, and 12 bases lay outside the gene matches. The CDR3 contains 16 residues. The CDR3, as DNA: TGCGCCAGCAGCCAAGAAGAAGCGGGGGTGATAGGGAAGCAGTACTTC. This codes for CASSQEEAGVIGKQYF.

The chain uses TRBV2 and TRBJ2-5, with D unresolved. V gave up 6 bases and J gave up 11 bases, with 16 bases separating them. Germline V lookup: CDR1 SNHLY, CDR2 FYNNEI. The CDR3 has 12 amino acids. The CDR3 sequence: CASRTPRCEQYF. CDR3 sequence (DNA): TGTGCCAGCAGGACTCCCAGATGTGAGCAGTACTTC. Combining the CDR3 with reference TRBV2 and TRBJ2-5 gives the whole variable domain EPEVTQTPSHQVTQMGQEVILRCVPISNHLYFYWYRQILGQKVEFLVSFYNNEISEKSEIFDDQFSVERPDGSNFTLKIRSTKLEDSAMYFCASRTPRCEQYFGPGTRLLVL.

Only a few counts were recorded for this clonotype. The V call is TRBV7-2, the J call TRBJ1-4; D is unclear. Germline V gene lookup returns CDR1 SGHTA and CDR2 FQGNSA. The CDR3 length is 13 residues. The ends were cut back, 1 base at V and 8 bases at J, with 8 bases in the middle. CDR3 sequence reads: CASSLELREKLFF. The CDR3 nucleotides read TGTGCCAGCAGCTTAGAGCTTAGGGAAAAACTGTTTTTT.

This clonotype was seen a few times. V usage is TRBV7-9 and J usage is TRBJ1-1; D is unclear. There are 14 residues in the CDR3. V was pared by 1 base and J by 7 bases, with 13 bases between. Germline CDR1 reads SEHNR; CDR2 reads FQNEAQ (reference sequence). The CDR3 here is CASSLGVEALEAFF. CDR3 sequence (DNA): TGTGCCAGCAGCTTAGGCGTGGAGGCCCTTGAAGCTTTCTTT.

A remark on this clonotype: One base away lies a much larger clone, so this may be a sequencing read error. This chain joins TRBV3-1 and TRBJ1-1; 11 bases map to TRBD1. CDR3 length: 15 amino acids. V lost 6 bases and J lost 4; bases outside the gene matches: 7. The germline CDR1 and CDR2 sequences are LGHDT and YNNKEL (reference sequence). For the CDR3, the DNA is TGTGCCAGCAGTTACGCGGGGACAGGGGGCACTGAAGCTTTCTTT. This translates into CASSYAGTGGTEAFF.

The genes are TRBV25-1 and TRBJ1-1; D remains ambiguous. V lost 1 base, J lost 6 bases, and 15 bases lay in between. CDR3 length: 15 residues. Germline CDR1 reads MGHDK; CDR2 reads SYGVNS. This CDR3 is CASSELGKEIAEAFF. The DNA of the CDR3 is TGTGCCAGCAGTGAATTAGGGAAGGAGATCGCTGAAGCTTTCTTT. The complete variable domain, with remaining parts taken from reference TRBV25-1 and TRBJ1-1, reads EADIYQTPRYLVIGTGKKITLECSQTMGHDKMYWYQQDPGMELHLIHYSYGVNSTEKGDLSSESTVSRIRTEHFPLTLESARPSHTSQYLCASSELGKEIAEAFFGQGTRLTVV.

This clonotype was counted ten times or more. The gene calls are TRBV7-2 and TRBJ2-5, with TRBD2 as a possible D gene (6 bases). V dropped 6 bases and J dropped 5 bases, with 10 bases sitting between them. CDR1 and CDR2 from the germline V gene are SGHTA and FQGNSA. The CDR3 is 12 amino acids. In DNA, the CDR3 is TGTGCCAGCAGTTCAAGCGGGGAGACCCAGTACTTC. This encodes CASSSSGETQYF.

CDR3 sequence reads: CSADERGIYNEQFF. The CDR3 bases are TGCAGTGCTGACGAAAGAGGGATCTACAATGAGCAGTTCTTC. The rearrangement joins TRBV20-1 to TRBJ2-1; TRBD2 is a possible D gene (5 bases). Trimming shortened V by 5 bases and J by 3 bases, and 14 bases separated the two germline ends. There are 14 residues in the CDR3. CDR1 is DFQATT and CDR2 is SNEGSKA in the germline V gene (reference sequence).

Concerning this clonotype: One junction end does not reproduce the germline sequence, and a read error may be involved. The gene calls are TRBV20-1 and TRBJ2-3, with 7 nucleotides matching TRBD2. The V gene's germline CDR1 is DFQATT and CDR2 SNEGSKA (reference sequence). The CDR3 extends over 16 amino acids. The DNA for the CDR3 is TGCAGTACTAGAGATACAACGGGGGGTAATACAGATACGCAGTATTTT. This encodes CSTRDTTGGNTDTQYF.

V usage is TRBV20-1 and J usage is TRBJ1-1; 7 nucleotides align to TRBD1. This CDR3 comprises 14 residues. Germline CDR1 and CDR2: DFQATT and SNEGSKA (reference sequence). After removal of 7 bases from V and 2 bases from J, the junction contained 10 bases not matched to a gene. The CDR3 region has the DNA TGCAGTGTCCATCCCCGGGACAGTAACACTGAAGCTTTCTTT. This gives the protein CSVHPRDSNTEAFF.